A selection of T cell receptor beta chains follows, all from one sample in a study of OX40 agonist ivuxolimab in advanced cancers. Measured with immunoSEQ multiplex PCR; TCRdb has only the in-frame clones, and not every one. The sample shows tens of thousands of clones, 92% of them seen only once. The sequences come from CD4+ or CD8+ T cells sorted from blood, collected in a trial of the OX40 agonist ivuxolimab. The receptors come from an adult with an advanced solid tumor such as melanoma, head and neck, liver or kidney cancer. Both conserved end residues are part of each CDR3. A D gene is named only where the DNA matches it firmly. The size field is filled for only some rows; it gives once, few, many or a size class.

D	size	V	J	CDR3	DNA
-	-	TRBV5-7	TRBJ1-2	CASSLEGTGCYTF	TGTGCCAGCAGCTTGGAAGGGACCGGTTGCTACACCTTC
TRBD1	-	TRBV28	TRBJ1-1	CASKQGSTEAFF	TGTGCCAGCAAACAGGGGTCCACTGAAGCTTTCTTT
TRBD1	-	TRBV7-2	TRBJ1-5	CASSGLTGGDQPQHF	TGTGCCAGCAGCGGGCTGACAGGGGGCGATCAGCCCCAGCATTTT
-	-	TRBV19	TRBJ2-4	CASSTTDLAKNIQYF	TGTGCCAGTAGTACCACAGATCTAGCCAAAAACATTCAGTACTTC
-	-	TRBV27	TRBJ2-1	CASSFSTGLEFF	TGTGCCAGCAGCTTTTCAACAGGTCTTGAGTTCTTC
TRBD2	-	TRBV5-1	TRBJ2-1	CASSLTSEAYNEQFF	TGCGCCAGCAGCTTAACTAGCGAGGCTTACAATGAGCAGTTCTTC
-	-	TRBV6-5	TRBJ2-3	CASSYGATAGDTQYF	TGTGCCAGCAGTTACGGCGCCACTGCTGGAGATACGCAGTATTTT
-	-	TRBV2	TRBJ1-5	CASREGLSNQPQHF	TGTGCCAGCAGGGAAGGATTGAGCAATCAGCCCCAGCATTTT
-	-	TRBV28	TRBJ1-5	CASSLWRLSDQPQHF	TGTGCCAGCAGTTTATGGCGTCTATCTGATCAGCCCCAGCATTTT
-	-	TRBV6-1	TRBJ1-1	CASRKGMNTEAFF	TGTGCCAGCCGCAAAGGGATGAACACTGAAGCTTTCTTT
TRBD2	-	TRBV30	TRBJ2-1	CAWRAGLAGLYNEQFF	TGTGCCTGGAGGGCGGGACTAGCGGGGCTCTACAATGAGCAGTTCTTC
-	-	TRBV6-1	TRBJ2-3	CASSEASTDTQYF	TGTGCCAGCAGTGAGGCCAGCACAGATACGCAGTATTTT
TRBD1	-	TRBV4-2	TRBJ1-2	CASSPKVESGTGFYGYTF	TGTGCCAGCAGCCCAAAAGTCGAATCCGGGACAGGGTTCTATGGCTACACCTTC
-	-	TRBV7-9	TRBJ1-4	CASSLSEIYNEKLFF	TGTGCCAGCAGCTTATCCGAGATATATAATGAAAAACTGTTTTTT
TRBD1	-	TRBV2	TRBJ2-4	CASRDRVAKNIQYF	TGTGCCAGCAGGGACAGGGTTGCTAAAAACATTCAGTACTTC
-	-	TRBV6-5	TRBJ1-1	CASRQSGTEAFF	TGTGCCAGCAGACAGTCGGGGACTGAAGCTTTCTTT
-	-	TRBV5-6	TRBJ1-4	CASSSPGTINEKLFF	TGTGCCAGCAGCTCCCCCGGGACGATTAATGAAAAACTGTTTTTT
TRBD2	once	TRBV28	TRBJ2-2	CASRGTSGRSGELFF	TGTGCCAGCAGGGGGACTAGCGGGAGATCCGGGGAGCTGTTTTTT
-	-	TRBV2	TRBJ2-1	CASSVSSPDNEQFF	TGTGCCAGCAGTGTCAGTAGCCCGGACAATGAGCAGTTCTTC
-	few	TRBV7-6	TRBJ2-4	CASSLAPGLLKNIQYF	TGTGCCAGCAGCTTAGCCCCGGGACTCCTAAAAAACATTCAGTACTTC
-	once	TRBV5-1	TRBJ1-1	CASSLVAGPNTEAFF	TGCGCCAGCAGCTTGGTAGCAGGACCGAACACTGAAGCTTTCTTT
TRBD1	-	TRBV10-1	TRBJ1-1	CASSERTGNTEAFF	TGCGCCAGCAGTGAGAGGACAGGGAACACTGAAGCTTTCTTT
TRBD2	-	TRBV4-2	TRBJ2-7	CASSQESGRAHEQYF	TGTGCCAGCAGCCAAGAGTCCGGGAGGGCCCACGAGCAGTACTTC
-	-	TRBV7-9	TRBJ2-3	CASSLPSPSDTQYF	TGTGCCAGCAGCTTACCTTCTCCGTCAGATACGCAGTATTTT
TRBD2	-	TRBV10-3	TRBJ2-7	CAISESGTSYEQYF	TGTGCCATCAGTGAGAGCGGGACCTCCTACGAGCAGTACTTC
TRBD2	-	TRBV6-6	TRBJ2-7	CASKSGVLYEQYF	TGTGCCAGCAAGAGCGGGGTGCTTTACGAGCAGTACTTC
TRBD1	-	TRBV28	TRBJ1-5	CASRGTVASNQPQHF	TGTGCCAGCAGAGGGACAGTCGCTAGCAATCAGCCCCAGCATTTT
TRBD2	-	TRBV6-5	TRBJ2-3	CASLPGGSGTDTQYF	TGTGCCAGCCTCCCAGGCGGGAGCGGGACAGATACGCAGTATTTT
-	-	TRBV11-2	TRBJ2-6	CASSAQGAGANVLTF	TGTGCCAGCAGCGCTCAGGGTGCTGGGGCCAACGTCCTGACTTTC
TRBD1	-	TRBV28	TRBJ1-2	CASSRTGGGYTF	TGTGCCAGCAGTCGCACAGGGGGTGGCTACACCTTC
TRBD2	once	TRBV19	TRBJ2-7	CASSPKGLGVSEQYF	TGTGCCAGCTCACCAAAGGGACTAGGCGTCTCCGAGCAGTACTTC
-	-	TRBV30	TRBJ1-4	CAWSVRVNEKLFF	TGTGCCTGGAGTGTGAGGGTTAATGAAAAACTGTTTTTT
-	-	TRBV28	TRBJ1-1	CASSPGSVRAEAFF	TGTGCCAGCAGTCCTGGGTCGGTAAGGGCTGAAGCTTTCTTT
-	-	TRBV7-2	TRBJ1-1	CASSLSSGGTEAFF	TGTGCCAGCAGCTTGTCGAGTGGGGGCACTGAAGCTTTCTTT
-	-	TRBV10-3	TRBJ2-5	CAMGRSQETQYF	TGTGCCATGGGACGATCCCAAGAGACCCAGTACTTC
TRBD1	-	TRBV6-5	TRBJ2-3	CASSSGQGIRADTQYF	TGTGCCAGCAGTTCTGGACAGGGAATAAGGGCAGATACGCAGTATTTT
TRBD1	-	TRBV30	TRBJ1-2	CAWTGQGERGYTF	TGTGCCTGGACAGGACAGGGGGAACGTGGCTACACCTTC
-	-	TRBV28	TRBJ2-7	CASTQRLARSYEQYF	TGTGCCAGCACCCAAAGGCTTGCCAGGTCCTACGAGCAGTACTTC
-	-	TRBV28	TRBJ1-2	CASSLQGSGYTF	TGTGCCAGCAGTTTGCAGGGTTCTGGCTACACCTTC
-	-	TRBV19	TRBJ1-1	CASSSRTANTEAFF	TGTGCCAGTAGTTCCCGGACGGCGAACACTGAAGCTTTCTTT
TRBD1	-	TRBV7-2	TRBJ1-5	CASSSTGSGQPQHF	TGTGCCAGCAGCTCGACAGGGTCAGGCCAGCCCCAGCATTTT
TRBD2	once	TRBV7-2	TRBJ2-3	CASSLVSGSGSGRDTQYF	TGTGCCAGCAGCTTAGTATCGGGGAGCGGGAGTGGCCGGGATACGCAGTATTTT
TRBD1	-	TRBV6-6	TRBJ1-1	CASRTSGTENTEAFF	TGTGCCAGCAGAACCTCCGGGACAGAGAACACTGAAGCTTTCTTT